This T cell receptor (beta chain) stems from a study of shared clonotypes between healthy human individuals. This clone was seen just once. Assay used: immunoSEQ multiplex PCR; TCRdb lists only in-frame clones, some missing. The table has around 2.1 million clones, roughly 95% seen once. This clonotype originated in a man between 18 and 29 years old in good health. Source material: naive CD4+ T cells sorted from blood. Stated subset: CD45RA+ positively selected.

CDR3 sequence: CASSQSQVPRSGNTIYF. The CDR3 coding sequence is TGCGCCAGCAGCCAGAGCCAGGTCCCTCGCTCTGGAAACACCATATATTTT. The J gene is TRBJ1-3, the V gene TRBV4-1, with unresolved D. Germline assignment: CDR1 MGHRA and CDR2 YSYEKL. Trimming took off 3 bases at V and 0 bases at J, with 15 bases between the two ends. This CDR3 spans 17 amino acids.